This TCR beta chain was sequenced for a study of OX40 agonist ivuxolimab in advanced cancers. Germline V CDR1 and CDR2: LNHDA, SQIVND (reference sequence). This CDR3 is 15 amino acids long. Trimming pared 3 bases from V and 0 bases from J, leaving 9 bases between. Some clones are missing from TCRdb's copy, which holds only in-frame ones; the method was immunoSEQ multiplex PCR. The sample lists around 46,000 clones, 86% occurring once. The material was CD4+ or CD8+ T cells sorted from blood, obtained in a trial of the OX40 agonist ivuxolimab. The chain is built from TRBV19 and TRBJ1-3; D not certain. The clonotype was recovered from an adult with an advanced solid tumor such as melanoma, head and neck, liver or kidney cancer. CDR3 bases: TGTGCCAGTAGTATCGACGGGAGCTCTGGAAACACCATATATTTT. This encodes CASSIDGSSGNTIYF. The full variable domain, in which reference TRBV19 and TRBJ1-3 provide the parts outside the CDR3, is DGGITQSPKYLFRKEGQNVTLSCEQNLNHDAMYWYRQDPGQGLRLIYYSQIVNDFQKGDIAEGYSVSREKKESFPLTVTSAQKNPTAFYLCASSIDGSSGNTIYFGEGSWLTVV.